This T cell receptor beta chain was retrieved from a study of cytomegalovirus exposure and HLA in healthy donors. The data were produced by immunoSEQ multiplex PCR, yet TCRdb's version contains in-frame clones alone and is incomplete. The table has 150,000 to 200,000 clones, almost 85% seen once. The CDR3 loop spans 18 amino acids. V dropped 0 bases and J dropped 5; count of bases not matched to a gene: 15. Germline V gene sequence: CDR1 GTSNPN, CDR2 SVGIG (reference sequence). This clone showed up just once. Source material: PBMCs. This chain links TRBV30 with TRBJ2-1, with 8 bases identical to TRBD2. The receptor was isolated from a man aged 25-40 years in good health and CMV-seropositive. CDR3 nucleotide sequence: TGTGCCTGGAGTGTGTGGCGGGGGGCCTTGGTATCCCACAATGAGCAGTTCTTC. It encodes CAWSVWRGALVSHNEQFF. Full variable domain (remainder filled in from reference TRBV30 and TRBJ2-1): SQTIHQWPATLVQPVGSPLSLECTVEGTSNPNLYWYRQAAGRGLQLLFYSVGIGQISSEVPQNLSASRPQDRQFILSSKKLLLSDSGFYLCAWSVWRGALVSHNEQFFGPGTRLTVL.